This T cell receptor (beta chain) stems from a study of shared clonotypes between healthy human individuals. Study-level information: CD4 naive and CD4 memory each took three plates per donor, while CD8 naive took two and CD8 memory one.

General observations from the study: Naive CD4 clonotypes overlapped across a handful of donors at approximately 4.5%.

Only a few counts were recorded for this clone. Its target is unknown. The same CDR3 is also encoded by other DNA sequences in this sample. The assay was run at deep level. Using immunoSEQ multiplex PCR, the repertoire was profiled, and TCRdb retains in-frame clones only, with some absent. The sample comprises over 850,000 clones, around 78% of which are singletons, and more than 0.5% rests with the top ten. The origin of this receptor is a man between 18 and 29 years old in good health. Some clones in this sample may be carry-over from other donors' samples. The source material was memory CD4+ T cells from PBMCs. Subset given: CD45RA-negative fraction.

CDR3 sequence (DNA): TGTGCCTGGAGTGGCAGCTCTGGAAACACCATATATTTT. Amino acid sequence: CAWSGSSGNTIYF. The V call is TRBV30, the J call TRBJ1-3; no clear D. Trimming removed 1 base from V and 0 bases from J, with 4 bases in between. Germline CDR1 is GTSNPN and CDR2 is SVGIG (reference sequence). CDR3 length equals 13 residues.